This TCR beta chain was recorded in a study of identical twins. Study-level results: It was possible that invariant MAIT and iNKT cells partly confounded the zero-insertion analyses. With beta out-of-frame sequences, excess sharing by twins was weaker.

CDR1 is DFQATT and CDR2 is SNEGSKA in the germline V gene (reference sequence). This CDR3 region has 11 residues. There were only healthy Caucasians among the donors. TCRdb independently ran MiXCR on the 5' RACE reads; one entry per CDR3 protein. The sample lists under 250,000 distinct CDR3 sequences; approximately 9% were seen once. This clonotype was observed a handful of times. Its specificity is not known. The sample consisted of memory (CD45RO+) T cells sorted from blood. The V gene is TRBV20-1, the J gene TRBJ2-4; D possibly matches TRBD1 or TRBD2 (5 bases each). The receptor was derived from a woman aged 18-29 years in good health. CDR3 residues: CGSGTLNIQYF. The CDR3 DNA reads as TGCGGGTCCGGGACGCTAAACATTCAGTACTTC.